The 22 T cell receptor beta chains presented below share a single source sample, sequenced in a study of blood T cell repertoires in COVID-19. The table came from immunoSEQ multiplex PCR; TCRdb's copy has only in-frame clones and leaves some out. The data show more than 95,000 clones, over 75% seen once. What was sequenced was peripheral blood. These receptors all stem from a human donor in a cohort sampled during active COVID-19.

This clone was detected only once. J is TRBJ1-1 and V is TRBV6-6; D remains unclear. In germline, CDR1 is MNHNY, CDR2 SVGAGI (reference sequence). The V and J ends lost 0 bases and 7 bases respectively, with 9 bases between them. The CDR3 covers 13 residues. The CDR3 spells CASSYSTLFEAFF. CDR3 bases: TGTGCCAGCAGTTACTCGACACTGTTTGAAGCTTTCTTT.

DNA for the CDR3: TGTGCCAGCCGAGAGCGGGATAACTCCTACAATGAGCAGTTCTTC. It is translated as CASRERDNSYNEQFF. This chain uses TRBV11-2 with TRBJ2-1; 7 nucleotides match TRBD2. Germline V gives CDR1 SGHAT, CDR2 FQNNGV. The V gene end was trimmed by 8 bases and the J gene end by 0 bases; junction bases not matched to a gene: 7. This CDR3 has 15 residues.

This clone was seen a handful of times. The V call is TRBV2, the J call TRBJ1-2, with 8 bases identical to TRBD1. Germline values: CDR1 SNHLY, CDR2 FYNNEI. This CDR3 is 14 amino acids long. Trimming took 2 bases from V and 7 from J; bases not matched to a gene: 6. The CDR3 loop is CASSEQGAGGGYTF. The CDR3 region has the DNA TGTGCCAGCAGTGAACAGGGGGCTGGGGGTGGCTACACCTTC.

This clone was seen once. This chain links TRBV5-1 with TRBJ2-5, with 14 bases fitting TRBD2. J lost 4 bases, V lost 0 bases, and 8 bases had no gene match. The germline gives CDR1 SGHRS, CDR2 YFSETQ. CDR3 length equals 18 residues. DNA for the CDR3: TGCGCCAGCAGCTTGGCCCCGGGACTAGCGGGAGTATCAGAGACCCAGTACTTC. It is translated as CASSLAPGLAGVSETQYF.

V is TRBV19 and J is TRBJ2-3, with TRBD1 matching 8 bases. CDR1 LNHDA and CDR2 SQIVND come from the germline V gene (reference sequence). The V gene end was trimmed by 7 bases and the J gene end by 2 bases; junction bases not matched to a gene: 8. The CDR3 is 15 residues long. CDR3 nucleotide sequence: TGTGCCAGTAAGAACAGGGGGAAGTCCACAGATACGCAGTATTTT. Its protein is CASKNRGKSTDTQYF. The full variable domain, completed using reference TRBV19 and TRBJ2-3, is DGGITQSPKYLFRKEGQNVTLSCEQNLNHDAMYWYRQDPGQGLRLIYYSQIVNDFQKGDIAEGYSVSREKKESFPLTVTSAQKNPTAFYLCASKNRGKSTDTQYFGPGTRLTVL.

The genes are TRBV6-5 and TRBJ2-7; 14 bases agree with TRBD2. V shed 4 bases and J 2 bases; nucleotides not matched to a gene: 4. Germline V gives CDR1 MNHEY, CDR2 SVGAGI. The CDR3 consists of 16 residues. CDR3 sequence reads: CASSFETSGRAYEQYF. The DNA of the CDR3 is TGTGCCAGCAGTTTCGAGACTAGCGGGAGGGCCTACGAGCAGTACTTC.

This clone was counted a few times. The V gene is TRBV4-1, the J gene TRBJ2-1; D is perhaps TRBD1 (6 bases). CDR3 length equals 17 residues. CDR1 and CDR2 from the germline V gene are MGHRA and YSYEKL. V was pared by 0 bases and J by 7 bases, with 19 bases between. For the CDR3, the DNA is TGCGCCAGCAGCCAAGAGCCAGGGGAAGTTTCACGAAATGAGCAGTTCTTC. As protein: CASSQEPGEVSRNEQFF.

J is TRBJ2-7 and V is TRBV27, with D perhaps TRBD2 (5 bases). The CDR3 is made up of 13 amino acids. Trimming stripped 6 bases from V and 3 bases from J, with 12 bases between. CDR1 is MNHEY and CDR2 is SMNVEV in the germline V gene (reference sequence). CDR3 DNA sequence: TGTGCCAGCAGCCCTGGCGGAGGCTACGAGCAGTACTTC. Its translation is CASSPGGGYEQYF.

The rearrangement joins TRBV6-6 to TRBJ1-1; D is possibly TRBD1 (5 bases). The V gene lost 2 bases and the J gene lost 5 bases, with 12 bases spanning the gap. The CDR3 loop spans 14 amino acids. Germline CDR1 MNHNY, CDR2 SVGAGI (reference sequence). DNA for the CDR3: TGTGCCAGCAGTTACGCCCAGGGAGGGACTGAAGCTTTCTTT. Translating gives CASSYAQGGTEAFF.

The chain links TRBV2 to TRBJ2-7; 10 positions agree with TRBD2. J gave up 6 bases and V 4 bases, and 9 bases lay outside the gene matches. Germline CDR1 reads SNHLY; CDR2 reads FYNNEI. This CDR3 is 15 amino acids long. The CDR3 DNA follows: TGTGCCAGCAGTGGTGGGTCTAGCGGGAGCTCCGAGCAGTACTTC. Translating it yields CASSGGSSGSSEQYF.

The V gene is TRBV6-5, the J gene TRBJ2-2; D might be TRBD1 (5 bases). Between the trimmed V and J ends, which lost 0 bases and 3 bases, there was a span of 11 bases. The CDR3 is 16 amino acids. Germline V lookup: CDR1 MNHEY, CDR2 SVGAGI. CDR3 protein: CASSYSQGQYTGELFF. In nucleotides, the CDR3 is TGTGCCAGCAGTTACTCGCAGGGCCAGTACACCGGGGAGCTGTTTTTT.

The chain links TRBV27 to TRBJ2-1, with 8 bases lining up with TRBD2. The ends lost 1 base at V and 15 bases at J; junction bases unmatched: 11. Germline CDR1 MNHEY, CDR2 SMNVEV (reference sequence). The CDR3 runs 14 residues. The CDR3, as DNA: TGTGCCAGCAGTTTATACCCGGGGGGGAGGACTCTGTTCTTC. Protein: CASSLYPGGRTLFF.

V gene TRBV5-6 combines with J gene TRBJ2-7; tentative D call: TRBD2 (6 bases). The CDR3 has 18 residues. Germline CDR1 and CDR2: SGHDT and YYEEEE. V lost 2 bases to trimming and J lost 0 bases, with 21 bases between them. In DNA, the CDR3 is TGTGCCAGCAGCTTACAATTCCGACTAGTTGGGCTCTCCTACGAGCAGTACTTC. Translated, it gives CASSLQFRLVGLSYEQYF.

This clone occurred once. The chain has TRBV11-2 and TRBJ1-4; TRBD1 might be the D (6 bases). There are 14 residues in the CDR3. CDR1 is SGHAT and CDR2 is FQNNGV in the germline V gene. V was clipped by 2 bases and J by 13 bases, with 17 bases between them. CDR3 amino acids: CASSLSPGGGLLFF. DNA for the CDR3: TGTGCCAGCAGCTTATCCCCGGGGGGGGGCTTACTGTTTTTT.

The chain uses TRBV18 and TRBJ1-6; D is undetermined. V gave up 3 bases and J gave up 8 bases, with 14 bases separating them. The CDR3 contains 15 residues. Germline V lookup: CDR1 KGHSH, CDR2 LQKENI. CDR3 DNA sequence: TGTGCCAGCTCACCCAACAGCCTTCGAGATTCACCCCTCCACTTT. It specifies CASSPNSLRDSPLHF.

The CDR3 region has the DNA TGTGCCAGCAGTTACACGGACAGGGGAGGCGAAAAACTGTTTTTT. Its protein product is CASSYTDRGGEKLFF. J is TRBJ1-4 and V is TRBV6-5, with 9 nucleotides matching TRBD1. V gave up 2 bases and J gave up 8 bases; unmatched junction bases: 6. Looked up from germline, CDR1 is MNHEY and CDR2 is SVGAGI. The CDR3 runs to 15 residues.

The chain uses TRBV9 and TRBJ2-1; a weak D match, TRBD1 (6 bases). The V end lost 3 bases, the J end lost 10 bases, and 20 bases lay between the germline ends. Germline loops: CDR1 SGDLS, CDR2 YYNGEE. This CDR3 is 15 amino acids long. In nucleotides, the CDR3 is TGTGCCAGCAGCGCCCAGGGGAGTCGGGACGCGGAGCAGTTCTTC. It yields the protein CASSAQGSRDAEQFF.

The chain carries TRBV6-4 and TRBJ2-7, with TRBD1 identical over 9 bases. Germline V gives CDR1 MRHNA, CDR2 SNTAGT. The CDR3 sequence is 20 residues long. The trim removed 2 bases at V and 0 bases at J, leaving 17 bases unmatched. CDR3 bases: TGTGCCAGCAGTGACCTCCGGGACAGGGACCCCAACCCTCACTCCTACGAGCAGTACTTC. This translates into CASSDLRDRDPNPHSYEQYF.

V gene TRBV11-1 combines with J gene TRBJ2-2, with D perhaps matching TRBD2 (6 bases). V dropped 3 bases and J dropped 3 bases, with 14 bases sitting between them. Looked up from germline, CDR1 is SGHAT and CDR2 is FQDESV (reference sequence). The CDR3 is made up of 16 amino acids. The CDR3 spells CASSFAGTAYTGELFF. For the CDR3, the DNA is TGTGCCAGCAGCTTCGCCGGGACTGCCTACACCGGGGAGCTGTTTTTT.

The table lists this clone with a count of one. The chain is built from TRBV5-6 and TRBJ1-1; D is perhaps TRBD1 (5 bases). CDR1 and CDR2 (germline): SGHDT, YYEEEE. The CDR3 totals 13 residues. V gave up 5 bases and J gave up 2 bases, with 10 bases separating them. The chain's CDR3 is CASRNQGNTEAFF. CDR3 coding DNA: TGTGCCAGCAGAAACCAGGGTAACACTGAAGCTTTCTTT.

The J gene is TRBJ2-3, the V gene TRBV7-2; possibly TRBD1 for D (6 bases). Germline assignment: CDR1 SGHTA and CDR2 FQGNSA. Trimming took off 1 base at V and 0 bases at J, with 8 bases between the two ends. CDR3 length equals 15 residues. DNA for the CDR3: TGTGCCAGCAGCTTAGGGGGGCAAAGCACAGATACGCAGTATTTT. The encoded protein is CASSLGGQSTDTQYF.

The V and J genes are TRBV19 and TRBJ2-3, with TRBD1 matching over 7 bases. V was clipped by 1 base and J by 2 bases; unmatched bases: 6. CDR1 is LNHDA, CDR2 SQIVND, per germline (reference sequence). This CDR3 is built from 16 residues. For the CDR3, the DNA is TGTGCCAGTAGTATAGCCAAGGACAGGATCACAGATACGCAGTATTTT. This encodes CASSIAKDRITDTQYF. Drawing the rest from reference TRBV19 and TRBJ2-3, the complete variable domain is DGGITQSPKYLFRKEGQNVTLSCEQNLNHDAMYWYRQDPGQGLRLIYYSQIVNDFQKGDIAEGYSVSREKKESFPLTVTSAQKNPTAFYLCASSIAKDRITDTQYFGPGTRLTVL.